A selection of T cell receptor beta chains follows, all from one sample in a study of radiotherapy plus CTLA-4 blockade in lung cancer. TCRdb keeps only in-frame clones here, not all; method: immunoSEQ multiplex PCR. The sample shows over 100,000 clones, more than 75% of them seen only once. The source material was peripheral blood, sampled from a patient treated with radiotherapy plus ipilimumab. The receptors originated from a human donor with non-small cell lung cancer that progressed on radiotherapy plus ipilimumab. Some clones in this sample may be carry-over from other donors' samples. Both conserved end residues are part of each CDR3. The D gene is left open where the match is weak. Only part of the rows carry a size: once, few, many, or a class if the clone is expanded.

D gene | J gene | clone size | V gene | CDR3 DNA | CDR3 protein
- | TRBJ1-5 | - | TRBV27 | TGTGCCAGCAGTCCCCGAGGGGGGGTATATGCTCAGCCCCAGCATTTT | CASSPRGGVYAQPQHF
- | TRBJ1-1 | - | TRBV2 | TGTGCCAGCAGGGCCACCTACATGAACACTGAAGCTTTCTTT | CASRATYMNTEAFF
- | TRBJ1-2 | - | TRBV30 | TGTGCCTGGAGTTTTCGAAGAGCGGGAGGGTATGGCTACACCTTC | CAWSFRRAGGYGYTF
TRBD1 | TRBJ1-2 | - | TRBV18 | TGTGCCAGCTCACCGGACAGGGAAGGCGGCTACACCTTC | CASSPDREGGYTF
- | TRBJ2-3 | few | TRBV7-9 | TGTGCCAGCAGCTTAGGGGTCCCAGATACGCAGTATTTT | CASSLGVPDTQYF
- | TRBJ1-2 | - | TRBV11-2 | TGTGCCAGCAGCTTAAAAGGGAGATGGGGCTACACCTTC | CASSLKGRWGYTF
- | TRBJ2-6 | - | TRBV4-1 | TGCGCCAGCAGCCTCAGGGACCTAAGGCTGACAGGGGCCAACGTCCTGACTTTC | CASSLRDLRLTGANVLTF
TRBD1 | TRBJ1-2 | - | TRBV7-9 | TGTGCCAGCAGCTTGGACAGGGATCCGGCTGGCTACACCTTC | CASSLDRDPAGYTF
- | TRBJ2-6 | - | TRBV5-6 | TGTGCCAGCAGCTTGTGGGGGGTTGGGCCTCACGGGGCCAACGTCCTGACTTTC | CASSLWGVGPHGANVLTF
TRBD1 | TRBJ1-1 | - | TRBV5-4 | TGTGCCAGCAGCTTACCCCGGACAGGGTTAGCGACTGAAGCTTTCTTT | CASSLPRTGLATEAFF
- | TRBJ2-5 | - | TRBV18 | TGTGCCAGCTCACTCTTAGCGGAACAAGAGACCCAGTACTTC | CASSLLAEQETQYF
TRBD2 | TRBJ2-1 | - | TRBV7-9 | TGTGCCAGCAGCCCCTGGACTAGCGGGGGGACTAGCTCCTACAATGAGCAGTTCTTC | CASSPWTSGGTSSYNEQFF
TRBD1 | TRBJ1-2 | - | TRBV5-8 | TGTGCCAGCAGCTTGACTGACAGGGGCCGTGGCTACACCTTC | CASSLTDRGRGYTF
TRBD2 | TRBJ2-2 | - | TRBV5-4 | TGTGCCAGCAGCTTGGGGACTAGAGGCGGGGAGCTGTTTTTT | CASSLGTRGGELFF
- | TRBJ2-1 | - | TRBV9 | TGTGCCAGCAGCCCAACCCCTTACAATGAGCAGTTCTTC | CASSPTPYNEQFF
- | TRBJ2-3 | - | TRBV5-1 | TGCGCCAGCAGCTTGGGAAGTGGGTCTAGCACAGATACGCAGTATTTT | CASSLGSGSSTDTQYF
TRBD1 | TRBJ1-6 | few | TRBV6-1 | TGTGCCAGCCGGGACAGGGCGCTGGGAGGGGCACCCCTCCACTTT | CASRDRALGGAPLHF
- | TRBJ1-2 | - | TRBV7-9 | TGTGCCAGCAGCTGGATCGGGATTAACTATGGCTACACCTTC | CASSWIGINYGYTF
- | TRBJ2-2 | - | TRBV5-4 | TGTGCCAGCAGCTTAAAACAGGTGAACACCGGGGAGCTGTTTTTT | CASSLKQVNTGELFF
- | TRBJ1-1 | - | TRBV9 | TGTGCCAGCAGCGTAGAACATATGAACACTGAAGCTTTCTTT | CASSVEHMNTEAFF
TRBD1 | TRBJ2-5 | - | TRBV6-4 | TGTGCCAGCAGCAAGGGACAGGGAGAGACCCAGTACTTC | CASSKGQGETQYF
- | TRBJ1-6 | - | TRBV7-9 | TGTGCCAGCAGCTTACGTGCAGGGGTGGGGTCACCCCTCCACTTT | CASSLRAGVGSPLHF
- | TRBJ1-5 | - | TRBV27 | TGTGCCAGCAGCCGTTCAGGGTTCAATCAGCCCCAGCATTTT | CASSRSGFNQPQHF
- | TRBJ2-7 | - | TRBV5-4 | TGTGCCAGCAGCCCGTCGGGCAGGCCCCGCTCCTACGAGCAGTACTTC | CASSPSGRPRSYEQYF
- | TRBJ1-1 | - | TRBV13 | TGTGCCAGCAGCTTAGTGCAGTCTGAAGCTTTCTTT | CASSLVQSEAFF
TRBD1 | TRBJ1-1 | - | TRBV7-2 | TGTGCCAGCAGCTTAGCTTGGCGGACAGGGCGAGGGATGAACACTGAAGCTTTCTTT | CASSLAWRTGRGMNTEAFF
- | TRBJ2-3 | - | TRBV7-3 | TGTGCCAGCAGCCCCGGGACCCCCACAGATACGCAGTATTTT | CASSPGTPTDTQYF
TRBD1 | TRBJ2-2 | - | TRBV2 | TGTGCCAGCAGCAAATCCGGGACAGGCGACGGGGAGCTGTTTTTT | CASSKSGTGDGELFF
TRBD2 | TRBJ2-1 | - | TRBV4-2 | TGTGCCAGCAGCCAAGATACGGGGGGGCCGAATGAGCAGTTCTTC | CASSQDTGGPNEQFF
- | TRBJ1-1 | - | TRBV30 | TGTGCCTGGAGTGTATGGGGGAGCGGTGAAGCTTTCTTT | CAWSVWGSGEAFF
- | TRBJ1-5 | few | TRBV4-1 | TGCGCCAGCAGCCAAATAAACGGGGGGCCGCTTCAGCCCCAGCATTTT | CASSQINGGPLQPQHF
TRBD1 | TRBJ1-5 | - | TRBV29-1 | TGCAGCGCGGGACAGAATAGCAATCAGCCCCAGCATTTT | CSAGQNSNQPQHF
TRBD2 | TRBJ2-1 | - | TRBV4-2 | TGTGCCAGCAGCCAAGCGTTATCGGGGGGCTCCTACAATGAGCAGTTCTTC | CASSQALSGGSYNEQFF
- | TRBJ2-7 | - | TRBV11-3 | TGTGCCAGCAGCTTAACCTCGGAGTCCTACGAGCAGTACTTC | CASSLTSESYEQYF
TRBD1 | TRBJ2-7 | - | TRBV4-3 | TGCGCCAGCAGCCAGCTGACTCTGGGACAGGGTCCCTACGAGCAGTACTTC | CASSQLTLGQGPYEQYF
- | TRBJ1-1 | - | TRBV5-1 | TGCGCCAGCAAGGGCTCGCGCGGCACTGAAGCTTTCTTT | CASKGSRGTEAFF
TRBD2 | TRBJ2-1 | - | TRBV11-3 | TGTGCCAGCAGTAGCGGGGGGCTTAAGTCCTACAATGAGCAGTTCTTC | CASSSGGLKSYNEQFF
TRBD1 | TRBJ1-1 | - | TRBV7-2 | TGTGCCAGCAGCTTAGTTGGGACAGAGAACACTGAAGCTTTCTTT | CASSLVGTENTEAFF
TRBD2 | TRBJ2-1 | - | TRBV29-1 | TGCAGCGGTATTAACCCGGGACTAGCGGGTGAGCAGTTCTTC | CSGINPGLAGEQFF
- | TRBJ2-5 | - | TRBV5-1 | TGCGCCAGCAGCAGGGGGGGTCGGGAGACCCAGTACTTC | CASSRGGRETQYF
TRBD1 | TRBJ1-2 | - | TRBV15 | TGTGCCACCAGCAGAGGTAGACAGGGTCTCTTCTATGGCTACACCTTC | CATSRGRQGLFYGYTF
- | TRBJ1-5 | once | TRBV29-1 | TGCAGCGTTGAAGGAGGGTGGGGTCAGCCCCAGCATTTT | CSVEGGWGQPQHF
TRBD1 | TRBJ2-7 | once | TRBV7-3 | TGTGCCAGCAGCTTAACTGGGTCAGGGGGCGCATACGAGCAGTACTTC | CASSLTGSGGAYEQYF
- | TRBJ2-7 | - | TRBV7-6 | TGTGCCAGCAGCTTCGGCAGCAACCACGAGCAGTACTTC | CASSFGSNHEQYF